The entry below describes one T cell receptor beta chain. Antigen specificity is unknown. This specimen belongs to a study of blood T cells in healthy people across ages. Using a J-beta primer mix together with a sample-barcoded 5' primer, a second PCR was run for roughly 7 to 12 cycles. TCRdb ran MiXCR on the 5' RACE reads and lists one entry per CDR3 protein. The top ten clones hold about 11% of a sample with about 1.6 million distinct CDR3 sequences, about 35% of them seen once. Study-wide points: The study lacked donor CMV status, which possibly confounded expanded clonotype changes.

The TCR sequence derives from a woman in her twenties or thirties in good health. Specimen: blood.

For the CDR3, the DNA is TGTGCCAGCAGCCAAGCAGGGGTGAACACTGAAGCTTTCTTT. It yields the protein CASSQAGVNTEAFF. This chain links TRBV4-2 with TRBJ1-1; perhaps TRBD1 as D (6 bases). V shed 1 base and J shed 0 bases, with 6 bases lying between them. This CDR3 is built from 14 residues. In germline, CDR1 is LGHNA, CDR2 YNFKEQ.